This T cell receptor (beta chain) was recorded in a study of regulatory T cells in long-lasting Graves disease. Time point defined: persistent/refractory GD, antithyroid drugs over 5 years with positive TRAb. RNA isolated from PBMCs was used to make the TCR library. Arm-PCR of CDR3 regions and iRepertoire HTBI primers were used to build TCR beta libraries. TCRdb ran MiXCR on the multiplex PCR reads and lists one entry per CDR3 protein. The sample records 350,000 to 450,000 distinct CDR3 sequences, 20% being singletons. Germline CDR1 and CDR2: ENHRY and SYGVKD. The CDR3 sequence is 14 residues long. V was clipped by 6 bases and J by 7 bases, with 16 bases between them.

The sample here was peripheral blood mononuclear cells (PBMCs), taken when the disease was refractory, from a patient treated with antithyroid drugs. The J gene is TRBJ1-5, the V gene TRBV10-3, with D perhaps TRBD1 (5 bases). The sequence was collected from a female donor with Graves disease. The CDR3 DNA sequence: TGTGCCATCAGGGGGGACGGAATAACCCAGCCCCAGCATTTT. Translating it yields CAIRGDGITQPQHF.